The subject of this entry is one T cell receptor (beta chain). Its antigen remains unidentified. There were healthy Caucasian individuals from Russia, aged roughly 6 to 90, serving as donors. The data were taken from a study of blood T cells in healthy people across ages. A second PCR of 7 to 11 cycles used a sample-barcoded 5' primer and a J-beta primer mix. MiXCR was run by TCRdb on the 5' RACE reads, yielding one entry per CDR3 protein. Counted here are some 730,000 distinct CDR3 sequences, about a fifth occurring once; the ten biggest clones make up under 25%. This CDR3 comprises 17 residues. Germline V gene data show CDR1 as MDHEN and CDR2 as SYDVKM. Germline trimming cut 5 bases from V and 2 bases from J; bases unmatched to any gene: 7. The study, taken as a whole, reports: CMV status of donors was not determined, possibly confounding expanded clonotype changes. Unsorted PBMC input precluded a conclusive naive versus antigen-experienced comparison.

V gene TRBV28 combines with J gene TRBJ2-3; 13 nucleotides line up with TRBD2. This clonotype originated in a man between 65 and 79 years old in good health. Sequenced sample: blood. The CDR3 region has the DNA TGTGCCAGCAGTCAGTTAACTAGCGGGGGGGCCACAGATACGCAGTATTTT. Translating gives CASSQLTSGGATDTQYF.